A single sample gave rise to the 14 T cell receptor beta chains below, sequenced in a study of T cell clonality in common variable immunodeficiency. Points from the study as a whole: Fewer deletions and N-nucleotide insertions were reportedly seen in common variable immunodeficiency TCR beta sequences.

Clones were sequenced by immunoSEQ multiplex PCR, and TCRdb holds only the in-frame ones, with some missing. Sampling found about 30,000 clones, none seen once. Their specific antigens are unknown. The sample comprised peripheral blood mononuclear cells. Receptors were obtained from a human donor with common variable immunodeficiency.

Many counts were recorded for this clone. The read terminates 3 residues ahead of where the CDR3 ends, so the germline J gene completes it. The gene calls are TRBV30 and TRBJ2-1; 7 bases map to TRBD2. The V gene's germline CDR1 is GTSNPN and CDR2 SVGIG (reference sequence). V lost 4 bases to trimming and J lost 0 bases; unmatched junction nucleotides: 3. The CDR3 spans 14 residues. The CDR3 reads CAWIGGSSYNEQFF. CDR3 bases read: TGTGCCTGGATCGGGGGGAGCTCCTACAATGAG.

This clone was picked up a small number of times. The sequence runs out 3 residues before the end of the CDR3; the remainder is reconstructed from the germline J gene. The chain links TRBV7-2 to TRBJ1-2; weak D call: TRBD1 (5 bases). Germline-derived CDR1 and CDR2 are SGHTA and FQGNSA. The V and J ends lost 5 bases and 2 bases respectively, with 9 bases between them. The CDR3 totals 13 residues. The CDR3 protein is CASSQTENYGYTF. CDR3 bases read: TGTGCCAGCAGCCAGACAGAAAACTATGGC. The full variable domain, in which reference TRBV7-2 and TRBJ1-2 provide the parts outside the CDR3, is GAGVSQSPSNKVTEKGKDVELRCDPISGHTALYWYRQSLGQGLEFLIYFQGNSAPDKSGLPSDRFSAERTGGSVSTLTIQRTQQEDSAVYLCASSQTENYGYTFGSGTRLTVV.

Notes on this clone: The read ends 3 residues before the CDR3 terminus; that terminus is restored from the germline J gene. The chain employs TRBV18 and TRBJ2-7; 9 bases agree with TRBD1. Germline CDR1 is KGHSH and CDR2 is LQKENI. Losses at the gene ends were 2 bases for V and 5 bases for J; bases not matched to a gene: 13. The CDR3 runs to 17 residues. This CDR3 reads CASSPTITPGQGHEQYF. The part of the CDR3 DNA that was read is TGTGCCAGCTCACCAACAATCACGCCGGGACAGGGTCACGAG.

To note about this clone: The observed sequence ends 3 residues before the CDR3 terminus, with the missing tail filled in from the germline J gene. The chain couples TRBV6-2 or TRBV6-3 to TRBJ2-5; TRBD1 is a possible D gene (6 bases). The CDR3 is 14 amino acids. Trimming removed 5 bases from V and 4 bases from J, with 14 bases in between. Germline CDR1 and CDR2: MNHEY and SVGEGT. The CDR3 sequence: CASSQRLGGETQYF. The part of the CDR3 DNA that was read is TGTGCCAGCAGTCAACGTCTAGGGGGAGAGACC.

Concerning this clone: The read is 3 residues too short to cover the CDR3 end, so that end is filled in from the germline J gene. The chain carries TRBV30 and TRBJ2-1; maybe TRBD1 (5 bases). This CDR3 has 13 residues. CDR1 GTSNPN and CDR2 SVGIG come from the germline V gene (reference sequence). V lost 0 bases and J lost 6, with 9 bases in between. The DNA read from the CDR3 is TGTGCCTGGAGTGTACAGGCTACCAATGAG. This encodes CAWSVQATNE. The full-length CDR3 reads as CAWSVQATNEQFF.

This clone has just a few counts. The read ends 3 residues shy of where the CDR3 ends; the end is completed using the germline J gene. The chain carries TRBV2 and TRBJ2-1; maybe TRBD2 (6 bases). Trimming pared 4 bases from V and 0 bases from J, leaving 19 bases between. Germline assignment: CDR1 SNHLY and CDR2 FYNNEI. The length of the CDR3 is 18 residues. The sequenced CDR3 bases are TGTGCCAGCAGTGGGGGCCCAGGTAGCGGACCCTCCTACAATGAG. It encodes CASSGGPGSGPSYNE. The whole CDR3 protein is CASSGGPGSGPSYNEQFF.

This clone occurred many times. The observed sequence ends 3 residues before the CDR3 terminus, with the missing tail filled in from the germline J gene. The V call is TRBV18, the J call TRBJ2-3, with a tentative D call TRBD2 (6 bases). Trimming stripped 5 bases from V and 0 bases from J, with 15 bases between. The CDR3 has 16 amino acids. Germline V gene lookup returns CDR1 KGHSH and CDR2 LQKENI. The part of the CDR3 DNA that was read is TGTGCCAGCTCATCCTCGGCGGGGTACAGCACAGATACG. Encoded protein: CASSSSAGYSTDT. The CDR3 in full is CASSSSAGYSTDTQYF.

This clone was counted at least ten times. The read terminates 3 residues ahead of where the CDR3 ends, so the germline J gene completes it. This rearrangement joins TRBV5-1 to TRBJ2-3; TRBD2 matches at 14 bases. The CDR3 runs 16 residues. Unmatched junction bases numbered 2, after V lost 0 bases and J lost 5 bases. The germline V gene has CDR1 SGHRS and CDR2 YFSETQ. The CDR3 bases that were read are TGCGCCAGCAGCTTGGTGACTAGCGGGGGGGAAGATACG. It encodes CASSLVTSGGEDT. The CDR3 in its entirety is CASSLVTSGGEDTQYF. Based on the CDR3 plus reference TRBV5-1 and TRBJ2-3, the full variable domain is KAGVTQTPRYLIKTRGQQVTLSCSPISGHRSVSWYQQTPGQGLQFLFEYFSETQRNKGNFPGRFSGRQFSNSRSEMNVSTLELGDSALYLCASSLVTSGGEDTQYFGPGTRLTVL.

To note about this clone: The read falls 3 residues short of the CDR3 end, and the missing part is taken from the germline J gene. J is TRBJ1-5 and V is TRBV30, with 7 bases identical to TRBD1. Germline loops: CDR1 GTSNPN, CDR2 SVGIG (reference sequence). This CDR3 has 13 residues. The V gene end was trimmed by 1 base and the J gene end by 7 bases; junction bases not matched to a gene: 4. The CDR3 DNA, read in part, is TGTGCCTGGAGTGGACAGGGCGGACAGCCC. Its translation: CAWSGQGGQP. The entire CDR3 sequence reads CAWSGQGGQPQHF.

The sequenced part of the CDR3 DNA is TGTGCCAGCAGTGCCGGGGGTACTAGCAATCAGCCC. This sequence encodes CASSAGGTSNQP. The entire CDR3 reads CASSAGGTSNQPQHF. J is TRBJ1-5 and V is TRBV6-1; a weak D match, TRBD1 (5 bases). With the read ending 3 residues before the CDR3 end, the germline J gene is used to fill in that end. CDR3 size: 15 residues. The V and J ends lost 4 bases and 0 bases respectively, with 10 bases between them. Germline lookup yields CDR1 MNHNS and CDR2 SASEGT.

This clone occurred a few times. The read ends 3 residues before the CDR3 terminus; that terminus is restored from the germline J gene. This chain connects TRBV20-1 to TRBJ2-7; 7 nucleotides line up with TRBD1. The CDR3 loop spans 12 amino acids. The germline V gene encodes CDR1 DFQATT and CDR2 SNEGSKA (reference sequence). With V trimmed by 3 bases and J by 5 bases, 4 bases remained unmatched. CDR3 amino acids: CSARDDRDEQYF. The CDR3 DNA, read in part, is TGCAGTGCTAGGGACGACAGGGACGAG.

This clone was seen more than once but under ten times. Read coverage stops 3 residues before the CDR3 terminus; the germline J gene supplies the remainder. The chain uses TRBV13 and TRBJ2-1; no clear D gene. The CDR3 runs to 14 residues. Per germline, CDR1 PRHDT and CDR2 FYEKMQ (reference sequence). The ends were cut back, 0 bases at V and 0 bases at J, with 3 bases in the middle. The covered CDR3 bases are TGTGCCAGCAGCTTAGGCTTCTCCTACAATGAG. This codes for CASSLGFSYNE. The full CDR3 sequence reads CASSLGFSYNEQFF.

This clone has a count of ten or more. The read terminates 3 residues before the CDR3 end, so the remaining end is supplied by the germline J gene. V usage is TRBV5-1 and J usage is TRBJ2-5, with D maybe TRBD1 (6 bases). The V end was cut by 4 bases, the J end by 1 base, with 17 bases between. CDR1 SGHRS and CDR2 YFSETQ come from the germline V gene. The CDR3 is made up of 16 amino acids. The CDR3 loop reads CASSTDPGHFQETQYF. The DNA read from the CDR3 is TGCGCCAGCAGCACCGACCCGGGACACTTCCAAGAGACC.

This clone showed up many times. From the germline J gene comes the end of the CDR3, since the read stops 3 residues before it. The rearrangement joins TRBV30 to TRBJ2-3; 7 bases map to TRBD1. In germline, CDR1 is GTSNPN, CDR2 SVGIG (reference sequence). Trimming cost V 5 bases and J 4 bases; bases outside gene matches: 6. The length of the CDR3 is 13 residues. CDR3 in amino acids: CAWGKGAPDTQYF. CDR3 DNA, as far as it was read: TGTGCCTGGGGGAAGGGGGCCCCAGATACG.